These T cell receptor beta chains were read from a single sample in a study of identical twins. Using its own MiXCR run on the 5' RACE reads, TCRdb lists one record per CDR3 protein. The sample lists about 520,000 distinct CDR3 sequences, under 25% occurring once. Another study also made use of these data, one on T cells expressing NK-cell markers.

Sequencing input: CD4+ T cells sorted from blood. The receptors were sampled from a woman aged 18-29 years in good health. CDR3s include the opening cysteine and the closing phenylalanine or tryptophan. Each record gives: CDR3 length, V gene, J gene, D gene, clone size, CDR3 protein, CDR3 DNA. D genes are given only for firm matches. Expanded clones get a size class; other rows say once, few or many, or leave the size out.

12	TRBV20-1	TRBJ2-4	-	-	CSALDELNIQYF	TGCAGTGCCTTAGATGAGTTGAACATTCAGTACTTC
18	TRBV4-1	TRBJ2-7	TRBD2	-	CASSPGPLKRGNSYEQYF	TGCGCCAGCAGTCCCGGTCCACTCAAGCGGGGTAACTCCTACGAGCAGTACTTC
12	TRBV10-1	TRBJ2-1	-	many	CASSETVYEQFF	TGCGCCAGCAGTGAGACTGTCTATGAGCAGTTCTTC
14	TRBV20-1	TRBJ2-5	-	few	CSARPPEFQETQYF	TGCAGTGCTAGACCCCCGGAGTTCCAAGAGACCCAGTACTTC
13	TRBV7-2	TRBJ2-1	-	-	CASSLVAKNEQFF	TGTGCCAGCAGCTTAGTCGCCAAGAATGAGCAGTTCTTC
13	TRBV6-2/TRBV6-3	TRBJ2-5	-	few	CASSYLREETQYF	TGTGCCAGCAGTTACTTAAGAGAGGAGACCCAGTACTTC
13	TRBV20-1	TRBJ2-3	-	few	CSARGGTTDTQYF	TGCAGTGCTAGAGGAGGGACTACAGATACGCAGTATTTT
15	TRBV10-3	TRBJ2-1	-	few	CAISEAYRSGFEQFF	TGTGCCATCAGTGAGGCATATCGGAGTGGGTTTGAGCAGTTCTTC
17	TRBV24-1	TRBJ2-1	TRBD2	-	CATSDLASSGSINEQFF	TGTGCCACCAGTGATTTGGCCTCTAGCGGTTCTATCAATGAGCAGTTCTTC
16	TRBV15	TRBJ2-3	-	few	CATSRDLGAGTDTQYF	TGTGCCACCAGCAGAGATCTTGGGGCGGGCACAGATACGCAGTATTTT
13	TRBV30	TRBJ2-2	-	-	CAWSVRNTGELFF	TGTGCCTGGAGTGTTCGGAACACCGGGGAGCTGTTTTTT
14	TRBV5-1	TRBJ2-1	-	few	CASSLGTNDKGFFF	TGCGCCAGCAGCTTGGGTACTAACGACAAGGGCTTTTTCTTC
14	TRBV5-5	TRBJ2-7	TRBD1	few	CASSLWDREDEQYF	TGTGCCAGCAGCTTGTGGGACAGGGAGGACGAGCAGTACTTC
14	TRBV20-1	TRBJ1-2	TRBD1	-	CSARPQGANYGYTF	TGCAGTGCTCGACCACAGGGGGCTAACTATGGCTACACCTTC
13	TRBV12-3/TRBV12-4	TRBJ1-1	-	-	CASSFNPLSEAFF	TGTGCCAGCAGTTTTAATCCGCTTTCTGAAGCTTTCTTT
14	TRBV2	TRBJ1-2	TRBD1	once	CASSDHRGLGGYTF	TGTGCCAGCAGTGATCACAGGGGGCTGGGAGGCTACACCTTC
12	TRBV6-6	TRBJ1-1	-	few	CASTRGSGGAFF	TGTGCCAGCACCCGGGGTTCGGGGGGAGCTTTCTTT
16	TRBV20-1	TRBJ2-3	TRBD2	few	CSASGGVPSSTDTQYF	TGCAGTGCTAGCGGGGGGGTCCCCTCTAGCACAGATACGCAGTATTTT
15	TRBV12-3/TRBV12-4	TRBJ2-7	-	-	CASSLRGGAFHEQYF	TGTGCCAGCAGTTTAAGGGGGGGCGCCTTCCACGAGCAGTACTTC
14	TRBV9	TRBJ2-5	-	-	CASSPRPQGSRLYF	TGTGCCAGCAGCCCGCGTCCCCAAGGTAGCAGGTTGTACTTC
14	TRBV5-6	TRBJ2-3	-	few	CASSYTGEGDTQYF	TGTGCCAGCAGCTACACAGGGGAGGGAGATACGCAGTATTTT
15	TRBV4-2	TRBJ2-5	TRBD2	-	CASSQGLAGQETQYF	TGTGCCAGCAGCCAAGGACTAGCGGGGCAAGAGACCCAGTACTTC
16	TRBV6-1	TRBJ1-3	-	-	CASSEILRAAGNTIYF	TGTGCCAGCAGTGAAATCCTCAGGGCGGCTGGAAACACCATATATTTT
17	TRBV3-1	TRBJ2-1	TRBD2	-	CASSSLTERGGFHEQFF	TGTGCCAGCAGCAGTCTCACGGAGCGGGGGGGCTTCCATGAGCAGTTCTTC
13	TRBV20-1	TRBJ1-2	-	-	CSAKQPGDYGYTF	TGCAGTGCCAAGCAGCCCGGCGACTATGGCTACACCTTC